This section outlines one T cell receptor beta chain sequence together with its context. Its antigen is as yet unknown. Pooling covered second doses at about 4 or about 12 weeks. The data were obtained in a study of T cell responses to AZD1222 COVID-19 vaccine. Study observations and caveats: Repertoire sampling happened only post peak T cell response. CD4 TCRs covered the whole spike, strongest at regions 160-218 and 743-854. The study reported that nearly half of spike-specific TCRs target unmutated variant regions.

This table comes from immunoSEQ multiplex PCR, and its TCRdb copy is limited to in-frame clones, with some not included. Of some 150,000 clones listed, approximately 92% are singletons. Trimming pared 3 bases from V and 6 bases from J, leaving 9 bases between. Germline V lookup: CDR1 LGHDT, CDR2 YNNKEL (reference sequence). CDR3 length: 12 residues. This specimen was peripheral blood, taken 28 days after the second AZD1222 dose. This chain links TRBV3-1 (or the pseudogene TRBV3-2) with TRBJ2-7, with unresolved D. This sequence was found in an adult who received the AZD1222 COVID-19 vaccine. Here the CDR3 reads CASSQTKSEQYF. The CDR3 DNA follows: TGTGCCAGCAGCCAGACCAAGAGCGAGCAGTACTTC.